This T cell receptor (beta chain) is drawn from a study of blood T cells in healthy people across ages. Combining a sample-barcoded 5' primer with a J-beta primer mix, a second PCR ran for roughly 6 to 11 cycles. TCRdb processed the 5' RACE reads anew with MiXCR; each CDR3 protein has one entry. The table lists over 1,500,000 distinct CDR3 sequences, roughly 43% of them singletons. V lost 8 bases, J lost 5 bases, and 15 bases lay in between. The CDR3 runs 13 residues. This sequence was found in a human donor in good health. Source material: blood. J is TRBJ2-5 and V is TRBV12-3 or TRBV12-4, with D perhaps matching TRBD1 (5 bases). DNA for the CDR3: TGTGCCAGCGCCCGAACAGGTTCGGAGACCCAGTACTTC. It specifies CASARTGSETQYF.